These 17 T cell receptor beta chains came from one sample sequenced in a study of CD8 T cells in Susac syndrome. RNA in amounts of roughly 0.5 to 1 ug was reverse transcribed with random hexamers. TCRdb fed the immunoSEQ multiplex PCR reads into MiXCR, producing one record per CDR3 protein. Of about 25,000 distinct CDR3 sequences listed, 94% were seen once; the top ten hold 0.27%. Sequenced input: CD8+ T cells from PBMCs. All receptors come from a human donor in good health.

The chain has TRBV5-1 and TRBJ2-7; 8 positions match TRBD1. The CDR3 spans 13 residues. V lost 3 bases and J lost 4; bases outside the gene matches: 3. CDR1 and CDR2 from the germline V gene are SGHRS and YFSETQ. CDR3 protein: CASSSDRVYEQYF. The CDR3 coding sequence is TGCGCCAGCAGCTCGGACAGGGTGTACGAGCAGTACTTC.

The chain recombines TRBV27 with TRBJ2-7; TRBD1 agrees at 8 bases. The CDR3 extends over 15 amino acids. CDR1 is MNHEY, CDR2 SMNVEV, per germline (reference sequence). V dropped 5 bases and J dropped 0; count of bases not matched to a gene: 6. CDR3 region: CASSPGQASSYEQYF. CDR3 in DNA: TGTGCCAGCAGTCCGGGACAGGCTAGCTCCTACGAGCAGTACTTC.

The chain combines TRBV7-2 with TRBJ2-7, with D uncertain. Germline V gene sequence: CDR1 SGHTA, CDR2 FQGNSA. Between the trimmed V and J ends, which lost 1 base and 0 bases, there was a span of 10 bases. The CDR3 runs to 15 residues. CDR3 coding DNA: TGTGCCAGCAGCTTAGTTCCCGCTAGCTCCTACGAGCAGTACTTC. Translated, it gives CASSLVPASSYEQYF.

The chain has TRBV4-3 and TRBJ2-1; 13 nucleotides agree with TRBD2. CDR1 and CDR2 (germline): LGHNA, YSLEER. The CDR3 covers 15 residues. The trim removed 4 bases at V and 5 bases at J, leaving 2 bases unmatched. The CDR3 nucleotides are TGCGCCAGCAGCCGAGGGACTAGCGGGGACAATGAGCAGTTCTTC. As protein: CASSRGTSGDNEQFF.

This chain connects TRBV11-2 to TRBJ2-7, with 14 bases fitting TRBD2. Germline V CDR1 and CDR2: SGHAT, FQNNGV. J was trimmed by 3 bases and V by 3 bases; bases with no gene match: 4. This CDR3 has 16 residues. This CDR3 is CASSFRTSGGNYEQYF. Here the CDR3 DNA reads TGTGCCAGCAGCTTTCGGACTAGCGGGGGGAACTACGAGCAGTACTTC.

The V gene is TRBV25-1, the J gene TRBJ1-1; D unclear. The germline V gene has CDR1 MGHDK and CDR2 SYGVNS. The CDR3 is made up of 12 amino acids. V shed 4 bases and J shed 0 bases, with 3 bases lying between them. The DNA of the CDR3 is TGTGCCAGCAGTGGGCTGAACACTGAAGCTTTCTTT. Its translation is CASSGLNTEAFF. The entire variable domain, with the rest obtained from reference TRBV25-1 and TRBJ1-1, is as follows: EADIYQTPRYLVIGTGKKITLECSQTMGHDKMYWYQQDPGMELHLIHYSYGVNSTEKGDLSSESTVSRIRTEHFPLTLESARPSHTSQYLCASSGLNTEAFFGQGTRLTVV.

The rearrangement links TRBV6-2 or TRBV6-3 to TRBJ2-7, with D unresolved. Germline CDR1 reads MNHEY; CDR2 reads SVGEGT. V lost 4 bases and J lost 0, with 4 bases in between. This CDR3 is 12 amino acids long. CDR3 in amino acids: CASSFLSYEQYF. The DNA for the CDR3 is TGTGCCAGCAGTTTCCTCTCCTACGAGCAGTACTTC.

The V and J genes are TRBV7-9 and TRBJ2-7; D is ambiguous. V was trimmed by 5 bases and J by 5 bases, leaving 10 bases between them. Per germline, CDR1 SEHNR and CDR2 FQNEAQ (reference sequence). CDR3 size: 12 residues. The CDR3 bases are TGTGCCAGCAGCCCAGAGGCTAACGAGCAGTACTTC. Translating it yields CASSPEANEQYF.

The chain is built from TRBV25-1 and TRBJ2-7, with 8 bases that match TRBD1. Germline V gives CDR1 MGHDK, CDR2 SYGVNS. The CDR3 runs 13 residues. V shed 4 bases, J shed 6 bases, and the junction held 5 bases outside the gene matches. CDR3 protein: CASSAQGAGEQYF. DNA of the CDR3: TGTGCCAGCAGTGCGCAGGGGGCCGGCGAGCAGTACTTC.

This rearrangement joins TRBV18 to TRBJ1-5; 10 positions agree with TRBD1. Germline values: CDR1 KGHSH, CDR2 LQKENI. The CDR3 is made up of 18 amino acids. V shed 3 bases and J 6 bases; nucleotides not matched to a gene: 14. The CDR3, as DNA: TGTGCCAGCTCACCCAGTATGTTGGGACAGGGGTACTCTCAGCCCCAGCATTTT. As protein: CASSPSMLGQGYSQPQHF.

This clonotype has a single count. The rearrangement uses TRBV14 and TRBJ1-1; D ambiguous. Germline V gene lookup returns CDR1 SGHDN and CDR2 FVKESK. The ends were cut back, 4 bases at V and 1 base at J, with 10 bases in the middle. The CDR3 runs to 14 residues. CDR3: CASSLRTGNTEAFF. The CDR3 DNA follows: TGTGCCAGCAGCCTTCGGACTGGGAACACTGAAGCTTTCTTT. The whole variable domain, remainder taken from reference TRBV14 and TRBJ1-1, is EAGVTQFPSHSVIEKGQTVTLRCDPISGHDNLYWYRRVMGKEIKFLLHFVKESKQDESGMPNNRFLAERTGGTYSTLKVQPAELEDSGVYFCASSLRTGNTEAFFGQGTRLTVV.

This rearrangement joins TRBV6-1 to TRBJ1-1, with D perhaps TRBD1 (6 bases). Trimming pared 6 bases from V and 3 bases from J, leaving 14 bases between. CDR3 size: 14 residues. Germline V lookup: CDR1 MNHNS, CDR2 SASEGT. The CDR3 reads CASSKTGLDTEAFF. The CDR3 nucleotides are TGTGCCAGCAGCAAGACAGGCCTTGACACTGAAGCTTTCTTT.

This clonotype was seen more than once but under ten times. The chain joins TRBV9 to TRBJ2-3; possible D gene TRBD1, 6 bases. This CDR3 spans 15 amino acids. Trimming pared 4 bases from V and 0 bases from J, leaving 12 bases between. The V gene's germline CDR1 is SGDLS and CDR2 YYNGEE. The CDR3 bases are TGTGCCAGCAGCCCTTCAGGGGAAAGCACAGATACGCAGTATTTT. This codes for CASSPSGESTDTQYF.

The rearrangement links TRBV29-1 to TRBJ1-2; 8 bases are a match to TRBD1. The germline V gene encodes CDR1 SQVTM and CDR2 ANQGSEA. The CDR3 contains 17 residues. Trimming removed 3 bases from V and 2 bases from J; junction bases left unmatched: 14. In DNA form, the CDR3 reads TGCAGCGTTGACCCTGGACAGGGCAATCCATTCAACTATGGCTACACCTTC. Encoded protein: CSVDPGQGNPFNYGYTF.

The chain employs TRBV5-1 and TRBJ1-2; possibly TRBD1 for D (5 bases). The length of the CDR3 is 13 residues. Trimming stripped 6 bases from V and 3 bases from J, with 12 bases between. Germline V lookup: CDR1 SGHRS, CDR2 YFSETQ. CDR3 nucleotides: TGCGCCAGCAAACCGCTGACAGACTATGGCTACACCTTC. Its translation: CASKPLTDYGYTF.

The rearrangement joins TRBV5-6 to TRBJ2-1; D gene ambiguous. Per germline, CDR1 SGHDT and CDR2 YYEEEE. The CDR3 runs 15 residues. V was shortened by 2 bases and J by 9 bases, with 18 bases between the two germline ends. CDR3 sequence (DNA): TGTGCCAGCAGCTTAAGAAATGGGCAGCCCAGTGAGCAGTTCTTC. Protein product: CASSLRNGQPSEQFF.

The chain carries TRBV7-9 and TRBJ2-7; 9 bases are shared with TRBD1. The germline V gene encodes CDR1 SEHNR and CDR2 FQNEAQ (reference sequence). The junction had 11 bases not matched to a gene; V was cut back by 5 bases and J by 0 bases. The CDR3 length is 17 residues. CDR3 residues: CASSRASGTGLSYEQYF. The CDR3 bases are TGTGCCAGCAGCCGAGCCTCCGGGACAGGGCTCTCCTACGAGCAGTACTTC.